The 2 T cell receptor beta chains below were found in one sample sequenced in a study of neoadjuvant anti-PD-1 for oral cavity cancer. TCRdb's table, derived via immunoSEQ multiplex PCR, lists solely in-frame clones and lacks some. The sample shows 55,000 to 80,000 clones, around 88% of them seen only once. The material sequenced was PBMCs, taken before nivolumab (anti-PD-1) treatment. These receptors all stem from a person aged 40 to 85 with oral cavity squamous cell carcinoma.

This chain connects TRBV19 to TRBJ1-5; D is undetermined. The germline gives CDR1 LNHDA, CDR2 SQIVND (reference sequence). Trimming shortened V by 5 bases and J by 3 bases, and 8 bases separated the two germline ends. The CDR3 runs 13 residues. The CDR3 nucleotides are TGTGCCAGTAGTTCATGGTACAATCAGCCCCAGCATTTT. It is translated as CASSSWYNQPQHF.

V and J are TRBV5-6 and TRBJ2-5; 8 bases line up with TRBD1. V shed 7 bases and J 5 bases; nucleotides not matched to a gene: 7. This CDR3 has 13 amino acids. CDR1 is SGHDT and CDR2 is YYEEEE in the germline V gene. The CDR3 is CASGLQGGETQYF. The CDR3, as DNA: TGTGCCAGCGGATTACAGGGGGGCGAGACCCAGTACTTC.